By share of the sample, the clone carrying this TCR beta chain is medium-sized. Its antigen remains unidentified. This record belongs to a study of T cell responses to AZD1222 COVID-19 vaccine. Study context: The analysis combined second doses at about 4 or about 12 weeks. Study findings and constraints: Donors were mostly white British, more females; clonal diversity possibly underestimated. Spike-wide coverage was observed for vaccine-associated CD4 TCRs, with dominant responses at 160-218 and 743-854. Nearly half of spike-specific TCRs reportedly target variant regions that are unmutated in the B.1.351 and B.1.1.7 variants.

The CDR3 is made up of 17 amino acids. V lost 2 bases, J lost 2 bases, and 8 bases stayed unmatched. CDR1 MDHEN and CDR2 SYDVKM come from the germline V gene. The protocol was immunoSEQ multiplex PCR, while the TCRdb copy is restricted to in-frame clones and leaves out a portion. The sample holds just over 80,000 clones, 80% to 90% seen once. Sequenced here: peripheral blood, sampled on day 0 of AZD1222 vaccination. V gene TRBV28 combines with J gene TRBJ2-7; TRBD2 aligns across 11 bases. The TCR comes from an adult in good health. CDR3 sequence reads: CASSLPRLAGYTYEQYF. The CDR3 nucleotides read TGTGCCAGCAGTTTACCCCGACTAGCGGGGTATACCTACGAGCAGTACTTC.